The sequence of this T cell receptor beta chain was determined in a study of cytomegalovirus exposure and HLA in healthy donors. Amplification used 60 Vbeta primers and 13 Jbeta primers. Data came from immunoSEQ multiplex PCR; TCRdb stores just in-frame clones and leaves some out. The sample lists roughly 110,000 clones; over 55% were seen once. With regard to this clone: The antigen is unknown.

Notes on the study in general: Later, TCR association rates were found to vary by HLA locus, highest for DRB1 and lowest for HLA-C. Reports indicate that TCR beta sequences accurately predicted the HLA-A and HLA-B alleles of most subjects.

V was clipped by 7 bases and J by 1 base, with 10 bases between them. The CDR3 totals 13 residues. Germline CDR1 LGHNT, CDR2 FRNRAP. Material for sequencing was PBMCs. The chain joins TRBV12-5 to TRBJ1-1; D may be TRBD1 (5 bases). The receptor's source is a female donor in good health and CMV-seronegative. Written as DNA, the CDR3 is TGTGCTAGTGATTCTCAGGGGAACACTGAAGCTTTCTTT. Translation: CASDSQGNTEAFF.